These 10 T cell receptor beta chains share one sample of origin, sequenced in a study of STAT5B mutations in CD4+ large granular lymphocyte leukemia. Libraries were prepared by immunoSEQ multiplex PCR; TCRdb keeps only in-frame clonotypes and omits some of them. The data contain about 30,000 clones, around 80% of them singletons. Sequencing was performed on CD4+ T cells from blood buffy coats. The receptors derive from a human donor in good health.

This clone has more than one count but fewer than ten. The chain employs TRBV7-9 and TRBJ1-1; no reliable D call. This CDR3 has 13 residues. The germline V gene encodes CDR1 SEHNR and CDR2 FQNEAQ (reference sequence). The ends were cut back, 1 base at V and 7 bases at J, with 10 bases in the middle. The CDR3 reads CASSLDEGSEAFF. The CDR3, as DNA: TGTGCCAGCAGCTTAGATGAAGGCAGTGAAGCTTTCTTT.

The rearrangement links TRBV30 to TRBJ2-6; 7 positions agree with TRBD1. Trimming removed 5 bases from V and 0 bases from J; junction bases left unmatched: 4. CDR3 length: 15 residues. Germline V gene sequence: CDR1 GTSNPN, CDR2 SVGIG (reference sequence). Here the CDR3 DNA reads TGTGCCTGGGCAACAGGGGCCTCTGGGGCCAACGTCCTGACTTTC. Amino acids: CAWATGASGANVLTF.

The chain combines TRBV30 with TRBJ1-1; tentatively, D is TRBD1 (6 bases). V lost 4 bases, J lost 4 bases, and 19 bases lay in between. The CDR3 is made up of 15 amino acids. Germline V gene sequence: CDR1 GTSNPN, CDR2 SVGIG (reference sequence). CDR3 protein: CAWKVQGVATTEAFF. CDR3 nucleotides: TGTGCCTGGAAGGTACAGGGAGTCGCGACCACTGAAGCTTTCTTT.

This chain uses TRBV4-1 with TRBJ1-4; D might be TRBD1 (5 bases). The CDR3 extends over 15 amino acids. The V and J ends lost 7 bases and 7 bases respectively, with 19 bases between them. Germline V gene lookup returns CDR1 MGHRA and CDR2 YSYEKL. CDR3 region: CASIPTPGTVEKLFF. For the CDR3, the DNA is TGCGCCAGCATACCAACTCCCGGGACTGTTGAAAAACTGTTTTTT.

The V call is TRBV28, the J call TRBJ1-5; D call uncertain. The V gene lost 3 bases and the J gene lost 6 bases, with 12 bases spanning the gap. Germline V gene lookup returns CDR1 MDHEN and CDR2 SYDVKM. The CDR3 contains 14 residues. The CDR3 protein is CASSFRAVGQPQHF. CDR3 coding DNA: TGTGCCAGCAGTTTCCGGGCAGTGGGTCAGCCCCAGCATTTT.

V usage is TRBV7-2 and J usage is TRBJ2-1; no firm D call. Trimming removed 4 bases at V and 0 bases at J, with 10 bases between. CDR1 is SGHTA, CDR2 FQGNSA, per germline. The CDR3 is 15 residues long. Here the CDR3 reads CASSYRARSYNEQFF. The CDR3 DNA reads as TGTGCCAGCAGCTATCGCGCTCGCTCCTACAATGAGCAGTTCTTC.

This clone was observed a handful of times. The chain combines TRBV2 with TRBJ2-7; D may be TRBD1 (5 bases). Germline assignment: CDR1 SNHLY and CDR2 FYNNEI. Between the trimmed V and J ends, which lost 8 bases and 0 bases, there was a span of 14 bases. The CDR3 has 14 amino acids. The CDR3 region is CASGQDTNSYEQYF. In DNA, the CDR3 is TGTGCCAGCGGGCAGGACACCAACTCCTACGAGCAGTACTTC.

The rearrangement links TRBV11-1 to TRBJ2-3; 7 nucleotides match TRBD2. The length of the CDR3 is 17 residues. V lost 5 bases to trimming and J lost 6 bases; unmatched junction nucleotides: 17. The germline CDR1 and CDR2 sequences are SGHAT and FQDESV (reference sequence). The CDR3 spells CASSTTGSGVSVDTQYF. Here the CDR3 DNA reads TGTGCCAGCAGCACCACGGGGAGCGGGGTTTCGGTTGATACGCAGTATTTT. The full variable domain, in which reference TRBV11-1 and TRBJ2-3 provide the parts outside the CDR3, is EAEVAQSPRYKITEKSQAVAFWCDPISGHATLYWYRQILGQGPELLVQFQDESVVDDSQLPKDRFSAERLKGVDSTLKIQPAELGDSAMYLCASSTTGSGVSVDTQYFGPGTRLTVL.

In its sample, this clone was seen once. The chain uses TRBV6-1 and TRBJ2-6; D is uncertain. V shed 4 bases and J shed 1 base, with 11 bases lying between them. CDR1 is MNHNS, CDR2 SASEGT, per germline. This CDR3 is built from 16 residues. For the CDR3, the DNA is TGTGCCAGCAGTGCCCGAACAAGTTCTGGGGCCAACGTCCTGACTTTC. This gives the protein CASSARTSSGANVLTF.

The chain has TRBV5-4 and TRBJ1-2; 8 bases match TRBD1. CDR1 SGHNT and CDR2 YYREEE come from the germline V gene (reference sequence). The ends lost 4 bases at V and 6 bases at J; junction bases unmatched: 8. The CDR3 covers 14 residues. The CDR3 loop is CASSSLRGRDGYTF. In DNA, the CDR3 is TGTGCCAGCAGCAGCCTCAGGGGGCGGGATGGCTACACCTTC.